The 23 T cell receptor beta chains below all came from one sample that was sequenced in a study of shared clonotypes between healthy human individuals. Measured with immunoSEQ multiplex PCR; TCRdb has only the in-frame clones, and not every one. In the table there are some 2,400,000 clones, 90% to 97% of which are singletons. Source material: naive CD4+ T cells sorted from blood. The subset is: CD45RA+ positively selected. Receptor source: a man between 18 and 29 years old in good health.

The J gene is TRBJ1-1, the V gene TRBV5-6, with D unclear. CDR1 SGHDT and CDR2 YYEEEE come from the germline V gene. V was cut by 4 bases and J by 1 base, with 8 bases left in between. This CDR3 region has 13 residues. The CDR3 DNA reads TGTGCCAGCAGCGACGGGTGGAACACTGAAGCTTTCTTT. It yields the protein CASSDGWNTEAFF.

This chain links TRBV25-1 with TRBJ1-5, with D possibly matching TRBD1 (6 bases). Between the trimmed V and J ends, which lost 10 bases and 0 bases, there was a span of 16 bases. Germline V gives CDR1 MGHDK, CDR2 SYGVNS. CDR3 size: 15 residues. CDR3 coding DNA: TGTGCCACCTTCCTGGGACACACTAGCAATCAGCCCCAGCATTTT. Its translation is CATFLGHTSNQPQHF.

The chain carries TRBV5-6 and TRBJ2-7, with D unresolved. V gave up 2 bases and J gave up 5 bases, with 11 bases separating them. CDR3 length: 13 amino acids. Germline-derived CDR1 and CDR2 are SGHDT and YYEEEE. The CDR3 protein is CASSFWVGHEQYF. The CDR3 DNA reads TGTGCCAGCAGCTTTTGGGTTGGCCACGAGCAGTACTTC.

The CDR3 here is CSVEKGQGYGYTF. The DNA of the CDR3 is TGCAGCGTTGAAAAGGGACAGGGGTATGGCTACACCTTC. This rearrangement joins TRBV29-1 to TRBJ1-2; TRBD1 matches at 10 bases. The J segment lost 5 bases and the V segment lost 2 bases, leaving 2 bases of the junction unmatched. The germline gives CDR1 SQVTM, CDR2 ANQGSEA. The CDR3 sequence is 13 residues long. The whole variable domain, remainder taken from reference TRBV29-1 and TRBJ1-2, is SAVISQKPSRDICQRGTSLTIQCQVDSQVTMMFWYRQQPGQSLTLIATANQGSEATYESGFVIDKFPISRPNLTFSTLTVSNMSPEDSSIYLCSVEKGQGYGYTFGSGTRLTVV.

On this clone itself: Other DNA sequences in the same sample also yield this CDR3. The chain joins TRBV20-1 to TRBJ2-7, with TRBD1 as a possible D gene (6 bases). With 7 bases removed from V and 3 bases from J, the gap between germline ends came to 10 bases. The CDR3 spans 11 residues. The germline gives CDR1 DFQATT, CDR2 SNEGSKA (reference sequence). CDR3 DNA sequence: TGCAGTGGTACGGACAGCTACGAGCAGTACTTC. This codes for CSGTDSYEQYF.

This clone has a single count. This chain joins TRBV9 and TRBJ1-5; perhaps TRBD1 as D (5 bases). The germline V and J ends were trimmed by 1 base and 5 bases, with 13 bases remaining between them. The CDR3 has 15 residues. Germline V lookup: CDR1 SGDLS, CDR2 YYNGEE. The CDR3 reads CASSVWDHPDQPQHF. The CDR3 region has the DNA TGTGCCAGCAGCGTATGGGACCATCCCGATCAGCCCCAGCATTTT.

CDR3 DNA sequence: TGTGCCAGCAGTAAAGGACAGGTCTACGAGCAGTACTTC. Translation: CASSKGQVYEQYF. The V call is TRBV6-1, the J call TRBJ2-7; 7 bases map to TRBD1. V trimming: 5 bases; J trimming: 3 bases; junction bases outside the gene matches: 4. The CDR3 spans 13 residues. Germline loops: CDR1 MNHNS, CDR2 SASEGT.

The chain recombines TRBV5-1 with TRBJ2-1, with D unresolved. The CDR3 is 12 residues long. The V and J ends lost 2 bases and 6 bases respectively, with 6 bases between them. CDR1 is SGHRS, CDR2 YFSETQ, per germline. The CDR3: CASSFDGNEQFF. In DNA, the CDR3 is TGCGCCAGCAGCTTCGATGGCAATGAGCAGTTCTTC.

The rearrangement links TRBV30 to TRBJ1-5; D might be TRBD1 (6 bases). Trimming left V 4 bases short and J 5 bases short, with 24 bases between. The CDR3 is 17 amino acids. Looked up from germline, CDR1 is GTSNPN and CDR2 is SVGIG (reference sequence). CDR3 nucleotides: TGTGCCTGGACCCCCAAACCCGGGACACCCGCTCATCAGCCCCAGCATTTT. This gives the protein CAWTPKPGTPAHQPQHF.

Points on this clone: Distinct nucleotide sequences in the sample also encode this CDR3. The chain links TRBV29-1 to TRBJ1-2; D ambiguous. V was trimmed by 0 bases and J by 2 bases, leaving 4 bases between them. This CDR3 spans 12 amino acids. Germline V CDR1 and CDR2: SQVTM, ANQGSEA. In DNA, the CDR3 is TGCAGCGTTGAAGATCCCAACTATGGCTACACCTTC. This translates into CSVEDPNYGYTF.

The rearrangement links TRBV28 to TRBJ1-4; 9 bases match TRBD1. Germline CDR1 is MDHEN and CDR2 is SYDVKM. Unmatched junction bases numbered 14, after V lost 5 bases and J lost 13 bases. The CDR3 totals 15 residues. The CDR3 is CASSMRTGAMKTLFF. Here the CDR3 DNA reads TGTGCCAGCAGTATGAGGACAGGGGCAATGAAAACACTGTTTTTT.

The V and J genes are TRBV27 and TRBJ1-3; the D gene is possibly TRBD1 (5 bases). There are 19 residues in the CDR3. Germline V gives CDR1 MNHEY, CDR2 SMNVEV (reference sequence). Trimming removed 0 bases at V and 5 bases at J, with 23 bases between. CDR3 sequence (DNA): TGTGCCAGCAGTTTATCACCCGGGGACGGAGATATCTGGAGAAACACCATATATTTT. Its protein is CASSLSPGDGDIWRNTIYF.

The CDR3 loop is CASSLQGAIEAFF. The CDR3 DNA sequence: TGTGCCAGCAGCTTACAGGGGGCGATTGAAGCTTTCTTT. This rearrangement joins TRBV7-2 to TRBJ1-1, with 8 positions matching TRBD1. CDR3 length: 13 residues. V lost 2 bases to trimming and J lost 7 bases; unmatched junction nucleotides: 3. Germline V gene lookup returns CDR1 SGHTA and CDR2 FQGNSA.

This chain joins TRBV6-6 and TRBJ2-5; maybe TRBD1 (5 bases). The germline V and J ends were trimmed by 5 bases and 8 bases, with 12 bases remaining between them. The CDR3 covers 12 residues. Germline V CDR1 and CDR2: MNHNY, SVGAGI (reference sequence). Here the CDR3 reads CASSPGLSTQYF. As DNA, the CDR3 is TGTGCCAGCAGTCCAGGGCTTTCTACCCAGTACTTC.

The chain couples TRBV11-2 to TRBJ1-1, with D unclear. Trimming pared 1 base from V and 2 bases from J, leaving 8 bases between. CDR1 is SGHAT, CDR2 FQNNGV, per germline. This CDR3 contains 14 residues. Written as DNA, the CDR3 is TGTGCCAGCAGCTTAGTGTCCGCAAACACTGAAGCTTTCTTT. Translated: CASSLVSANTEAFF.

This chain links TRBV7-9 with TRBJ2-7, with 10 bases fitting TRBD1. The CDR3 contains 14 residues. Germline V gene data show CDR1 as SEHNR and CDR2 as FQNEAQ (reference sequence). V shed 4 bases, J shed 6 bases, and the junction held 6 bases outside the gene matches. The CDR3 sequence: CASSSTGTGAEQYF. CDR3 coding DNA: TGTGCCAGCAGCTCGACCGGGACAGGGGCCGAGCAGTACTTC.

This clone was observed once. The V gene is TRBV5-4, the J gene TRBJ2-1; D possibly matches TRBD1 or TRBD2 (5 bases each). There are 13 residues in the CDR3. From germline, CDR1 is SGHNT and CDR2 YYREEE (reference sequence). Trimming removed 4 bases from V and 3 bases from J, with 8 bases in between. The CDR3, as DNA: TGTGCCAGCAGCCGGGGACGCTACAATGAGCAGTTCTTC. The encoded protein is CASSRGRYNEQFF.

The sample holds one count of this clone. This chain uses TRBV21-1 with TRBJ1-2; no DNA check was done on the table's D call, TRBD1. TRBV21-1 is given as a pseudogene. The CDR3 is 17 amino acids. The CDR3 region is CASSKSPVTGGRTGYTF. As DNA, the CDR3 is TGTGCCAGCAGCAAATCTCCCGTGACAGGGGGCCGTACCGGCTACACCTTC.

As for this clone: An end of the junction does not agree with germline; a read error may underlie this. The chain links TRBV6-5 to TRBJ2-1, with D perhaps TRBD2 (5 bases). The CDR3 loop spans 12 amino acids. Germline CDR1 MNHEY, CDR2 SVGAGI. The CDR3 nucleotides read TGTGCCAGCAGTTACCTCAAGGACTCCCTTGTCTTC. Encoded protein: CASSYLKDSLVF.

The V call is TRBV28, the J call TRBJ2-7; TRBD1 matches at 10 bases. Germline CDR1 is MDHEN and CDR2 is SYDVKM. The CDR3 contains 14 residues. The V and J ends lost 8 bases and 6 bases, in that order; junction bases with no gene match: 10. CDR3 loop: CASLPGQGSFEQYF. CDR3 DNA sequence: TGTGCCAGCCTACCGGGACAGGGGTCGTTCGAGCAGTACTTC.

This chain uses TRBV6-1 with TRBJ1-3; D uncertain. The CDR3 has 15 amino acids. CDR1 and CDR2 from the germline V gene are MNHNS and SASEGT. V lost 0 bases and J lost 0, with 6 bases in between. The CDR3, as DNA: TGTGCCAGCAGTGAAGCTGTGGCCTCTGGAAACACCATATATTTT. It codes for CASSEAVASGNTIYF.

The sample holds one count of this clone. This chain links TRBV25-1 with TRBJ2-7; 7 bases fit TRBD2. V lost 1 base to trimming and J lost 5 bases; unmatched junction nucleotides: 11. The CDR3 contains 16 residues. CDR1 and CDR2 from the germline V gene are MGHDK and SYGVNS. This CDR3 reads CASSEWGGRLVDEQYF. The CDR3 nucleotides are TGTGCCAGCAGTGAATGGGGCGGGAGATTAGTAGACGAGCAGTACTTC.

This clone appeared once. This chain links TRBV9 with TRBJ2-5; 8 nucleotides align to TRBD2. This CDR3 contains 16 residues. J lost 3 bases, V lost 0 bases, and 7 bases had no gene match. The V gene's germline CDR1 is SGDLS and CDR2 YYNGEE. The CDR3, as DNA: TGTGCCAGCAGCGTAGGGAACGGGAGGGTGGAAGAGACCCAGTACTTC. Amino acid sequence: CASSVGNGRVEETQYF. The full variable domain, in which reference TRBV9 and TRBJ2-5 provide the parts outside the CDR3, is DSGVTQTPKHLITATGQRVTLRCSPRSGDLSVYWYQQSLDQGLQFLIQYYNGEERAKGNILERFSAQQFPDLHSELNLSSLELGDSALYFCASSVGNGRVEETQYFGPGTRLLVL.